This T cell receptor (beta chain) was profiled in a study of T cells in Graves' hyperthyroidism and ophthalmopathy. Turning to the study itself: Peripheral blood was obtained at initial diagnosis, preceding any treatment.

Amplified TCR beta CDR3 regions came from RNA transcripts. The TCR CDR3 was amplified in a first-round RT-PCR using the HTBI primer set. One entry per CDR3 protein, called by TCRdb with MiXCR from the multiplex PCR reads. This repertoire shows some 320,000 distinct CDR3 sequences, 12% to 15% found once; its top ten account for 34%. This clonotype was seen repeatedly, ten times or more. Germline assignment: CDR1 DFQATT and CDR2 SNEGSKA (reference sequence). The CDR3 runs 13 residues. Trimming took off 4 bases at V and 0 bases at J, with 9 bases between the two ends. The chain uses TRBV20-1 and TRBJ1-1; D might be TRBD1 (6 bases). The sequence derives from a woman in her forties with Graves' ophthalmopathy. What was sequenced was blood. The CDR3 sequence: CSANRAMNTEAFF. The CDR3 DNA reads as TGCAGTGCTAACAGGGCGATGAACACTGAAGCTTTCTTT.